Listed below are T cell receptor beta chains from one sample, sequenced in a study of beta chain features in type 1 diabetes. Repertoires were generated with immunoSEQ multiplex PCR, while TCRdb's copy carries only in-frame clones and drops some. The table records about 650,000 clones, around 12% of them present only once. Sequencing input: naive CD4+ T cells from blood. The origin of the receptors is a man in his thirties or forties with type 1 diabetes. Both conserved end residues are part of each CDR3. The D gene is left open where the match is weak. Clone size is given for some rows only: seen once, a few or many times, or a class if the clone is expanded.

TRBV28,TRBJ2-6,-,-,CASSLSRSFSGANVLTF,TGTGCCAGCAGTTTATCGCGCAGCTTCTCTGGGGCCAACGTCCTGACTTTC
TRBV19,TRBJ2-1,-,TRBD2,CASSPQGLAGGSEQFF,TGTGCCAGTAGTCCCCAGGGACTAGCGGGGGGGAGTGAGCAGTTCTTC
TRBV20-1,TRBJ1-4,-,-,CSVQGNEKLFF,TGCAGTGTACAGGGTAATGAAAAACTGTTTTTT
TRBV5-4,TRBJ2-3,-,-,CASSLTAGRDTQYF,TGTGCCAGCAGCTTGACCGCGGGAAGGGATACGCAGTATTTT
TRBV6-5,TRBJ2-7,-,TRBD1,CASRRDREYEQYF,TGTGCCAGCAGGCGGGACAGGGAGTACGAGCAGTACTTC
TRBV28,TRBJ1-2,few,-,CASSLSNYGYTF,TGTGCCAGCAGTTTGTCTAACTATGGCTACACCTTC
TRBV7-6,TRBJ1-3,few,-,CASSLEQSSGNTIYF,TGTGCCAGCAGCTTAGAACAGAGCTCTGGAAACACCATATATTTT
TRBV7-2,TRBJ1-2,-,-,CASSPWSRADLYGYTF,TGTGCCAGCAGCCCTTGGAGCCGGGCGGATCTCTATGGCTACACCTTC
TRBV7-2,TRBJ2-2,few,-,CASSLVPSGNTGELFF,TGTGCCAGCAGCTTAGTACCGAGCGGAAACACCGGGGAGCTGTTTTTT
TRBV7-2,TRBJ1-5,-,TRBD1,CASSRDRESNQPQHF,TGTGCCAGCAGTCGGGACAGGGAGAGCAATCAGCCCCAGCATTTT
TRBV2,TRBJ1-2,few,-,CASSEPGRYGYTF,TGTGCCAGCAGTGAGCCAGGACGTTATGGCTACACCTTC
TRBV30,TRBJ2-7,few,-,CAWGSGSYEQYF,TGTGCCTGGGGAAGCGGATCCTACGAGCAGTACTTC
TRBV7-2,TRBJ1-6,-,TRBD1,CASSLAGTGNSPLHF,TGTGCCAGCAGCTTAGCCGGGACAGGGAATTCACCCCTCCACTTT
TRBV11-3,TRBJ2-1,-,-,CASSLAGDMDEQFF,TGTGCCAGCAGCTTGGCAGGGGATATGGATGAGCAGTTCTTC
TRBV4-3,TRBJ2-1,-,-,CASSQDLTARGDNEQFF,TGCGCCAGCAGCCAAGATCTGACAGCCAGGGGGGACAATGAGCAGTTCTTC
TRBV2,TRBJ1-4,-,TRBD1,CASSPDRGRNEKLFF,TGTGCCAGCAGCCCGGACAGGGGCCGTAACGAAAAACTGTTTTTT
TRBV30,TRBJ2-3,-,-,CAWSSATSTDTQYF,TGTGCCTGGAGTTCGGCCACCAGCACAGATACGCAGTATTTT
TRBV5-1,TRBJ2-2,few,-,CASSLGGIGNTGELFF,TGCGCCAGCAGCTTGGGAGGGATCGGGAACACCGGGGAGCTGTTTTTT
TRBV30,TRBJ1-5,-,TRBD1,CAWSGGTANQPQHF,TGTGCCTGGAGTGGGGGGACAGCAAATCAGCCCCAGCATTTT
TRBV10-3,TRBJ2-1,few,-,CAISESLGRGDIGEQFF,TGTGCCATCAGTGAGTCCTTGGGCAGGGGGGATATCGGTGAGCAGTTCTTC
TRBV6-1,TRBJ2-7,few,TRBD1,CASSEGTGLYEQYF,TGTGCCAGCAGTGAAGGGACAGGGTTGTACGAGCAGTACTTC
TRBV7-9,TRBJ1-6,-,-,CASSYRERDSPLHF,TGTGCCAGCAGCTACAGGGAACGGGATTCACCCCTCCACTTT
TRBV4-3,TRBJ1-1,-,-,CASSQQGDTEAFF,TGCGCCAGCAGCCAACAGGGAGACACTGAAGCTTTCTTT
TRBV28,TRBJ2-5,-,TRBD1,CASWGQGQETQYF,TGTGCCAGCTGGGGACAGGGCCAAGAGACCCAGTACTTC
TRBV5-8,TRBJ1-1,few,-,CASSFYGSDTEAFF,TGTGCCAGCAGCTTCTACGGTTCTGACACTGAAGCTTTCTTT
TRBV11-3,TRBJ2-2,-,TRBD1,CASSLDRGSNTGELFF,TGTGCCAGCAGCTTGGACAGGGGATCGAACACCGGGGAGCTGTTTTTT
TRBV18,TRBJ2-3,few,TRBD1,CASSPLPGTGHTDTQYF,TGTGCCAGCTCACCCCTACCCGGGACAGGCCACACAGATACGCAGTATTTT
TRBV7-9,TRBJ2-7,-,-,CASSPRVQGSYEQYF,TGTGCCAGCAGCCCTCGCGTCCAGGGCTCCTACGAGCAGTACTTC
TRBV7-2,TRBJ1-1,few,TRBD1,CASSSKTGGPEAFF,TGTGCCAGCAGCAGTAAGACAGGGGGCCCTGAAGCTTTCTTT
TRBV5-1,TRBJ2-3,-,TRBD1,CASSLGQGADTQYF,TGCGCCAGCAGCTTGGGACAGGGGGCAGATACGCAGTATTTT
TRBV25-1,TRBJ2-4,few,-,CASSGSSKNIQYF,TGTGCCAGCAGTGGGTCAAGCAAAAACATTCAGTACTTC
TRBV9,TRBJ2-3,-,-,CASSRRSDSTDTQYF,TGTGCCAGCAGCAGAAGAAGCGATAGCACAGATACGCAGTATTTT
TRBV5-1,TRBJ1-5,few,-,CASSLVGGDNQPQHF,TGCGCCAGCAGCTTGGTCGGCGGGGACAATCAGCCCCAGCATTTT
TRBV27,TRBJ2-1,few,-,CASSLHPLSNEQFF,TGTGCCAGCAGTTTACACCCTCTTTCCAATGAGCAGTTCTTC
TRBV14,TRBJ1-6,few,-,CASSQERRSPLHF,TGTGCCAGCAGCCAAGAGCGCCGTTCACCCCTCCACTTT
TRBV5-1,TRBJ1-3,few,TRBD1,CASSPGQGEGTIYF,TGCGCCAGCAGCCCCGGACAGGGTGAAGGCACCATATATTTT